This record covers a single TCR beta chain. Its antigen is still unknown. This CDR3 has 15 residues. The germline V and J ends were trimmed by 7 bases and 1 base, with 16 bases remaining between them. Germline CDR1 SGHVS, CDR2 FNYEAQ. This specimen comes from a study of early stage breast cancer tumors. Each tumor contributed about 17-55 mg of diced tissue. Produced via immunoSEQ multiplex PCR; TCRdb's table is partial and in-frame only. Of approximately 7,900 clones in the sample, more than 50% are singletons; the top ten hold 6% to 7.5%. Study-wide results and limits: Tumors had roughly 2.4-fold higher T cell density and higher clonality than adjacent normal breast tissue. Most shared enriched TCRB sequences were commonly generated ones. Tumor and normal breast were distinguished via blood comparison in about 90% of the 16 patients.

This TCR derives from a person aged 65 to 79 with breast cancer. Sequenced sample: breast tumor tissue. The rearrangement joins TRBV7-6 to TRBJ1-1; D gene ambiguous. The DNA for the CDR3 is TGTGCCAGCATCCCCTATGCGGGAAAGAACACTGAAGCTTTCTTT. Translating it yields CASIPYAGKNTEAFF.